Described below is a single T cell receptor beta chain sequence and its context. The target antigen is unknown. The data belong to a study of cytotoxic CD8 clonotypes in ibrutinib-treated CLL. Study in general: After a median 12 months on treatment (6 to 36), response samples were drawn.

The ends lost 4 bases at V and 4 bases at J; junction bases unmatched: 8. Looked up from germline, CDR1 is MNHEY and CDR2 is SVGAGI. This CDR3 comprises 15 residues. The study's findings and limits: Patients with sustained remission and those progressing were sampled at differing times.

The assay was immunoSEQ multiplex PCR, and TCRdb's table has in-frame clones only and misses some. There are under 200,000 clones in the sample; 81% occur only once, and roughly 1.9% lies in the top ten. The sample in question was PBMCs, obtained after 12 months of ibrutinib treatment. The source is a human donor with chronic lymphocytic leukemia. The V and J genes are TRBV6-5 and TRBJ2-7; 9 positions agree with TRBD1. The CDR3 loop is CASSSAGTGTYEQYF. In DNA form, the CDR3 reads TGTGCCAGCAGTTCCGCCGGGACAGGGACATACGAGCAGTACTTC.